Listed here are 23 T cell receptor beta chains from one sample, sequenced in a study of early T cells in non-severe SARS-CoV-2 infection (dated by TCRdb to the early 2020s). Library preparation used 5' RACE. Sequencing was performed on a NextSeq 500. TCRdb reworked the public reads: Q25 trimming with fastp, MiXCR clone assembly, productive beta chains retained. When rows share a CDR3 protein, they turn into one entry using the most common DNA and genes. The sample table holds fewer than 90,000 distinct CDR3 sequences, of which 11% to 15% were seen once. Clones ranked in the top ten supply 9.5% to 13% of the sample. The sample was whole blood. The receptors derive from an adult who was a healthcare worker with PCR-confirmed SARS-CoV-2 infection or an uninfected control (not recorded which).

The sample holds a few counts of this clonotype. The V gene is TRBV11-1, the J gene TRBJ2-3; 8 bases map to TRBD2. Germline-derived CDR1 and CDR2 are SGHAT and FQDESV (reference sequence). CDR3 length: 16 amino acids. V lost 3 bases and J lost 5; bases outside the gene matches: 10. CDR3 protein: CASSLGDRGGEDTQYF. DNA of the CDR3: TGTGCCAGCAGCTTGGGCGACCGGGGGGGTGAAGATACGCAGTATTTT.

This chain joins TRBV19 and TRBJ2-3, with 8 nucleotides matching TRBD2. Germline trimming cut 6 bases from V and 3 bases from J; bases unmatched to any gene: 17. The germline V gene has CDR1 LNHDA and CDR2 SQIVND (reference sequence). The CDR3 loop spans 18 amino acids. This CDR3 reads CASSLPASGFSDTDTQYF. CDR3 bases: TGTGCCAGTAGCCTACCGGCTAGCGGGTTCTCGGATACAGATACGCAGTATTTT.

This clonotype was seen a handful of times. The rearrangement uses TRBV6-6 and TRBJ2-7; 8 nucleotides match TRBD1. Germline CDR1 MNHNY, CDR2 SVGAGI (reference sequence). Losses at the gene ends were 9 bases for V and 2 bases for J; bases not matched to a gene: 3. This CDR3 region has 12 residues. CDR3 sequence reads: CASGQGPYEQYF. The CDR3 DNA follows: TGTGCCAGTGGACAGGGACCCTACGAGCAGTACTTC.

This clonotype was counted between two and nine times. The chain employs TRBV27 and TRBJ2-4, with D unclear. V gave up 2 bases and J gave up 6 bases, with 8 bases separating them. Looked up from germline, CDR1 is MNHEY and CDR2 is SMNVEV (reference sequence). This CDR3 region has 13 residues. This chain's CDR3 is CASSLRGSNIQYF. The CDR3, as DNA: TGTGCCAGCAGTTTACGAGGATCAAACATTCAGTACTTC.

V is TRBV19 and J is TRBJ2-1; a possible D gene is TRBD2 (6 bases). From germline, CDR1 is LNHDA and CDR2 SQIVND (reference sequence). The CDR3 is 12 residues long. V was clipped by 5 bases and J by 11 bases, with 13 bases between them. Written as DNA, the CDR3 is TGTGCCAGTAGTCTCCCGGGACTTAAGCAGTTCTTC. This encodes CASSLPGLKQFF.

This clonotype was found a few times. CDR3 bases: TGCAGTGCTCCCCGCGGGACAGCTATCCAAGAGACCCAGTACTTC. It codes for CSAPRGTAIQETQYF. J is TRBJ2-5 and V is TRBV20-1, with D perhaps TRBD1 (7 bases). This CDR3 is 15 amino acids long. V lost 5 bases and J lost 1, with 17 bases in between. The germline V gene has CDR1 DFQATT and CDR2 SNEGSKA (reference sequence).

In this sample, this clonotype turned up many times. The chain is built from TRBV27 and TRBJ1-1, with TRBD1 as a possible D gene (5 bases). The CDR3 runs to 14 residues. Germline lookup yields CDR1 MNHEY and CDR2 SMNVEV (reference sequence). Trimming pared 6 bases from V and 4 bases from J, leaving 15 bases between. As DNA, the CDR3 is TGTGCCAGCAGCCTAACAGGTTCCGGCACTGAAGCTTTCTTT. It translates to CASSLTGSGTEAFF.

The chain combines TRBV29-1 with TRBJ2-5; D is possibly TRBD1 (6 bases). The CDR3 runs 13 residues. From germline, CDR1 is SQVTM and CDR2 ANQGSEA. The germline V and J ends were trimmed by 2 bases and 4 bases, with 11 bases remaining between them. Written as DNA, the CDR3 is TGCAGCGTTGAACAGGGGCAGGGAGAGACCCAGTACTTC. Amino acids: CSVEQGQGETQYF.

This clonotype has more than one count but fewer than ten. The genes are TRBV7-2 and TRBJ1-3; 8 bases match TRBD1. V was clipped by 1 base and J by 8 bases; unmatched bases: 7. Germline V gives CDR1 SGHTA, CDR2 FQGNSA. This CDR3 contains 15 residues. CDR3 amino acids: CASSLGRDRGHTIYF. The DNA of the CDR3 is TGTGCCAGCAGCTTAGGCAGAGACAGGGGCCACACCATATATTTT.

About this clonotype itself: Because it lacks the conserved phenylalanine or tryptophan at the end, this CDR3 is likely a read error. The chain is built from TRBV6-4 and TRBJ2-2, with no clear D. The CDR3 is made up of 15 amino acids. Per the germline V gene, CDR1 is MRHNA and CDR2 is SNTAGT. Trimming shortened V by 2 bases and J by 2 bases, and 9 bases separated the two germline ends. The chain's CDR3 is CASSDQNPNTGELFS. The CDR3 coding sequence is TGTGCCAGCAGTGACCAAAACCCTAACACCGGGGAGCTGTTTTCT.

This clonotype was detected only a few times. V usage is TRBV29-1 and J usage is TRBJ2-1; 7 positions match TRBD2. The CDR3 has 15 amino acids. Germline CDR1 reads SQVTM; CDR2 reads ANQGSEA. The V gene end was trimmed by 6 bases and the J gene end by 8 bases; junction bases not matched to a gene: 16. CDR3 in amino acids: CSVRQSGGYNDEQFF. As DNA, the CDR3 is TGCAGCGTCAGACAGTCGGGAGGCTACAATGATGAGCAGTTCTTC.

This clonotype appeared a few times. V usage is TRBV10-3 and J usage is TRBJ2-7; no clear D gene. Germline assignment: CDR1 ENHRY and CDR2 SYGVKD. CDR3 length: 15 amino acids. Trimming removed 5 bases at V and 0 bases at J, with 14 bases between. The DNA of the CDR3 is TGTGCCATCAGTCCCCCTGGGCAGGCCTCCTACGAGCAGTACTTC. As protein: CAISPPGQASYEQYF.

This clonotype turned up a few times. The V gene is TRBV9, the J gene TRBJ1-4; 8 nucleotides align to TRBD1. Looked up from germline, CDR1 is SGDLS and CDR2 is YYNGEE. CDR3 size: 14 residues. V was clipped by 6 bases and J by 2 bases; unmatched bases: 3. CDR3 DNA sequence: TGTGCCAGCACCCAGGGGGCCACTAATGAAAAACTGTTTTTT. As protein: CASTQGATNEKLFF.

Many counts were recorded for this clonotype. The chain is built from TRBV20-1 and TRBJ1-1; tentative D call: TRBD1 (5 bases). Trimming shortened V by 3 bases and J by 5 bases, and 13 bases separated the two germline ends. Per the germline V gene, CDR1 is DFQATT and CDR2 is SNEGSKA (reference sequence). The CDR3 is 13 residues long. CDR3 in DNA: TGCAGTGCTAGCGGCAGGGCGGTTACTGAAGCTTTCTTT. Translation gives CSASGRAVTEAFF.

The chain is built from TRBV27 and TRBJ1-4, with 7 nucleotides matching TRBD1. The V gene end was trimmed by 3 bases and the J gene end by 7 bases; junction bases not matched to a gene: 11. This CDR3 has 16 amino acids. The germline V gene has CDR1 MNHEY and CDR2 SMNVEV (reference sequence). The CDR3 sequence: CASSFRRTGAGEKLFF. CDR3 bases: TGTGCCAGCAGTTTCAGACGTACAGGGGCGGGTGAAAAACTGTTTTTT.

A few counts support this clonotype. The V call is TRBV18, the J call TRBJ1-6; D gene uncertain. The CDR3 sequence is 13 residues long. Trimming removed 6 bases at V and 4 bases at J, with 7 bases between. Looked up from germline, CDR1 is KGHSH and CDR2 is LQKENI. CDR3 in amino acids: CASSPEYNSPLHF. CDR3 in DNA: TGTGCCAGCTCCCCGGAATATAATTCACCCCTCCACTTT.

The V gene is TRBV20-1, the J gene TRBJ1-5, with D possibly TRBD1 on 5 matching bases. CDR3 length equals 13 residues. Trimming left V 1 base short and J 7 bases short, with 11 bases between. In germline, CDR1 is DFQATT, CDR2 SNEGSKA (reference sequence). The CDR3 DNA reads TGCAGTGCTAGAGGGGGCGACGGGCAGCCCCAGCATTTT. It is translated as CSARGGDGQPQHF.

This sequence joins TRBV7-8 and TRBJ1-4, with TRBD1 matching over 9 bases. V lost 6 bases to trimming and J lost 7 bases; unmatched junction nucleotides: 3. Germline values: CDR1 SGHVS, CDR2 FQNEAQ. This CDR3 is built from 13 residues. CDR3 loop: CASSSDRGEKLFF. The CDR3 DNA is TGTGCCAGCAGTTCGGACAGGGGTGAAAAACTGTTTTTT.

V usage is TRBV11-2 and J usage is TRBJ1-1, with D tentatively TRBD1 (6 bases). From germline, CDR1 is SGHAT and CDR2 FQNNGV. This CDR3 is built from 16 residues. V lost 2 bases to trimming and J lost 0 bases, with 13 bases between them. CDR3 loop: CASSLKPSGVNTEAFF. CDR3 coding DNA: TGTGCCAGCAGCTTAAAACCCTCAGGGGTGAACACTGAAGCTTTCTTT.

The chain combines TRBV10-3 with TRBJ2-5; 7 bases align to TRBD1. Germline CDR1 reads ENHRY; CDR2 reads SYGVKD. The CDR3 spans 13 residues. Trimming at V came to 9 bases and at J to 5 bases, leaving 9 bases not matched to a gene. The CDR3: CAIRRGTEETQYF. CDR3 nucleotides: TGTGCCATTCGGCGAGGGACAGAGGAGACCCAGTACTTC.

This sequence joins TRBV4-3 and TRBJ1-5; the D gene is possibly TRBD1 (5 bases). Germline V gene sequence: CDR1 LGHNA, CDR2 YSLEER. CDR3 length: 16 amino acids. Trimming left V 0 bases short and J 7 bases short, with 16 bases between. CDR3 in DNA: TGCGCCAGCAGCCAAGATTTCAGTACAGGTATACAGCCCCAGCATTTT. Amino acids: CASSQDFSTGIQPQHF.

V usage is TRBV7-2 and J usage is TRBJ1-2, with D unclear. V lost 5 bases to trimming and J lost 0 bases, with 10 bases between them. This CDR3 has 14 amino acids. Germline V gene data show CDR1 as SGHTA and CDR2 as FQGNSA. CDR3 sequence: CASSAAGANYGYTF. For the CDR3, the DNA is TGTGCCAGCAGCGCCGCAGGAGCTAACTATGGCTACACCTTC.

The chain employs TRBV20-1 and TRBJ2-7; tentatively, D is TRBD1 (7 bases). V was pared by 4 bases and J by 4 bases, with 17 bases between. The CDR3 totals 14 residues. Germline lookup yields CDR1 DFQATT and CDR2 SNEGSKA (reference sequence). CDR3 sequence: CSANDREDGYEQYF. CDR3 DNA sequence: TGCAGTGCTAACGACAGGGAGGACGGGTACGAGCAGTACTTC.